These 5 T cell receptor beta chains came from one sample sequenced in a study of cytomegalovirus exposure and HLA in healthy donors. The PCR made use of 60 Vbeta and 13 Jbeta primers. TCRdb keeps only in-frame clones here, not all; method: immunoSEQ multiplex PCR. This table has around 180,000 clones, about 90% appearing once. The sequenced sample consisted of PBMCs. The source of these receptors is a girl under three years old in good health and CMV-seronegative.

The chain has TRBV2 and TRBJ1-2; D is possibly TRBD1 (6 bases). V dropped 5 bases and J dropped 4 bases, with 11 bases sitting between them. This CDR3 has 13 amino acids. Germline CDR1 is SNHLY and CDR2 is FYNNEI. CDR3 region: CASSSSDSYGYTF. The DNA for the CDR3 is TGTGCCAGCAGTTCATCGGACAGCTATGGCTACACCTTC.

V is TRBV5-6 and J is TRBJ2-7; 9 positions agree with TRBD1. The V segment lost 4 bases and the J segment 5 bases; nucleotides outside the gene matches: 7. The CDR3 has 14 amino acids. Germline CDR1 SGHDT, CDR2 YYEEEE. This chain's CDR3 is CASSGGTGYHEQYF. In DNA form, the CDR3 reads TGTGCCAGCAGCGGGGGGACAGGGTACCACGAGCAGTACTTC.

The chain links TRBV20-1 to TRBJ2-3; D is possibly TRBD1 (6 bases). V lost 4 bases and J 11 bases, leaving 13 bases between the germline ends. Germline V gene lookup returns CDR1 DFQATT and CDR2 SNEGSKA (reference sequence). The CDR3 runs to 11 residues. The CDR3 sequence: CSATSGTWQYF. In DNA, the CDR3 is TGCAGTGCTACCTCGGGGACATGGCAGTATTTT.

The V and J genes are TRBV7-3 and TRBJ1-5; D might be TRBD1 (5 bases). This CDR3 region has 14 residues. Germline assignment: CDR1 SGHTA and CDR2 FQGTGA. V was clipped by 2 bases and J by 5 bases, with 10 bases between them. The CDR3 is CASSLGQDDQPQHF. Written as DNA, the CDR3 is TGTGCCAGCAGCTTAGGACAAGACGATCAGCCCCAGCATTTT.

The chain links TRBV4-1 to TRBJ1-3; D call uncertain. Germline lookup yields CDR1 MGHRA and CDR2 YSYEKL. This CDR3 has 17 amino acids. V gave up 1 base and J gave up 0 bases, with 13 bases separating them. The CDR3 bases are TGCGCCAGCAGCCAAGGGAGTGCGAGGAGCTCTGGAAACACCATATATTTT. Translating gives CASSQGSARSSGNTIYF.